The 30 T cell receptor beta chains given below trace back to one sample, sequenced in a study of blood T cell repertoires in COVID-19 (dated by TCRdb to the early 2020s). The method behind the library was the immunoSEQ multiplex PCR assay. TCRdb carries this immuneACCESS record with in-frame sequences only. Its versions omit some clonotypes, under half of them owing to an unresolved V gene in the studies checked, with the rest unexplained. The sample yields fewer than 650,000 clones; around 90% were counted once. In total, the top ten clones hold roughly 7.4% of the sample. Sequenced input: peripheral blood. These receptors were taken from a woman aged 45-65 years with COVID-19, enrolled during active disease.

The V call is TRBV3-1 (or the pseudogene TRBV3-2), the J call TRBJ1-4, with 9 bases matching TRBD1. The CDR3 is made up of 16 amino acids. CDR1 and CDR2 from the germline V gene are LGHDT and YNNKEL (reference sequence). V shed 4 bases, J shed 10 bases, and the junction held 13 bases outside the gene matches. The CDR3 bases are TGTGCCAGCAGCCTCGTGGGCGGGACAGGGAAAGGAAAACTGTTTTTT. Translating gives CASSLVGGTGKGKLFF.

This chain joins TRBV30 and TRBJ1-1; maybe TRBD1 (6 bases). Germline loops: CDR1 GTSNPN, CDR2 SVGIG (reference sequence). V lost 2 bases and J lost 8, with 12 bases in between. CDR3 length equals 12 residues. CDR3 sequence reads: CAWSRPQGEAFF. CDR3 nucleotide sequence: TGTGCCTGGAGTCGCCCGCAGGGGGAAGCTTTCTTT.

Only a few counts were recorded for this clone. V and J are TRBV9 and TRBJ1-2; tentative D call: TRBD1 (6 bases). The CDR3 is 13 residues long. Germline loops: CDR1 SGDLS, CDR2 YYNGEE. Deletions cut 4 bases from V and 4 bases from J, with 11 bases between. In nucleotides, the CDR3 is TGTGCCAGCAGCCCCGAACAGGGCTATGGCTACACCTTC. Translating it yields CASSPEQGYGYTF.

Only one count was recorded for this clone. The chain uses TRBV12-5 and TRBJ2-7; the match to TRBD1 covers 7 bases. V shed 2 bases, J shed 5 bases, and the junction held 3 bases outside the gene matches. In germline, CDR1 is LGHNT, CDR2 FRNRAP. This CDR3 spans 13 amino acids. The CDR3 nucleotides are TGTGCTAGTGGTTTGTACAGGGGCCACGAGCAGTACTTC. Translated: CASGLYRGHEQYF.

V usage is TRBV3-1 (or the pseudogene TRBV3-2) and J usage is TRBJ1-3; D gene uncertain. Trimming pared 0 bases from V and 2 bases from J, leaving 8 bases between. CDR1 is LGHDT and CDR2 is YNNKEL in the germline V gene (reference sequence). The CDR3 is made up of 15 amino acids. The CDR3 region has the DNA TGTGCCAGCAGCCAAGATTTAACGGCTGGAAACACCATATATTTT. As protein: CASSQDLTAGNTIYF.

This chain uses TRBV11-1 with TRBJ2-5; TRBD2 might be the D (5 bases). The V gene lost 2 bases and the J gene lost 5 bases, with 12 bases spanning the gap. Germline V gives CDR1 SGHAT, CDR2 FQDESV (reference sequence). The CDR3 is 14 amino acids. The CDR3 DNA is TGTGCCAGCAGCTTAAACAGTTGGAGGGAGACCCAGTACTTC. It specifies CASSLNSWRETQYF. The complete variable domain, with remaining parts taken from reference TRBV11-1 and TRBJ2-5, reads EAEVAQSPRYKITEKSQAVAFWCDPISGHATLYWYRQILGQGPELLVQFQDESVVDDSQLPKDRFSAERLKGVDSTLKIQPAELGDSAMYLCASSLNSWRETQYFGPGTRLLVL.

This clone was seen a single time. The chain employs TRBV3-1 (or the pseudogene TRBV3-2) and TRBJ2-5, with 10 bases fitting TRBD1. There are 15 residues in the CDR3. Losses at the gene ends were 1 base for V and 4 bases for J; bases not matched to a gene: 3. Looked up from germline, CDR1 is LGHDT and CDR2 is YNNKEL (reference sequence). The CDR3 protein is CASSQAGQGRETQYF. For the CDR3, the DNA is TGTGCCAGCAGCCAAGCGGGACAGGGGAGAGAGACCCAGTACTTC.

A few counts support this clone. The chain joins TRBV3-1 (or the pseudogene TRBV3-2) to TRBJ1-1, with 8 bases fitting TRBD1. This CDR3 contains 14 residues. In germline, CDR1 is LGHDT, CDR2 YNNKEL (reference sequence). With V trimmed by 4 bases and J by 6 bases, 7 bases remained unmatched. This chain's CDR3 is CASSRGQGIAEAFF. In DNA, the CDR3 is TGTGCCAGCAGCCGAGGACAGGGTATCGCTGAAGCTTTCTTT.

The rearrangement joins TRBV7-6 to TRBJ1-4; D is perhaps TRBD1 (5 bases). Germline CDR1 and CDR2: SGHVS and FNYEAQ. V was cut by 6 bases and J by 3 bases, with 17 bases left in between. CDR3 size: 16 residues. The CDR3 bases are TGTGCCAGCAGACGAAACGCAGGGATGGCTAATGAAAAACTGTTTTTT. Translated, it gives CASRRNAGMANEKLFF.

V and J are TRBV25-1 and TRBJ2-1; D might be TRBD1 (6 bases). CDR3 size: 12 residues. Germline lookup yields CDR1 MGHDK and CDR2 SYGVNS. The V end lost 4 bases, the J end lost 8 bases, and 9 bases lay between the germline ends. The CDR3 reads CASSVAGDEQFF. The CDR3 nucleotides are TGTGCCAGCAGTGTTGCAGGGGATGAGCAGTTCTTC.

V usage is TRBV7-9 and J usage is TRBJ2-1, with D perhaps matching TRBD2 (5 bases). The CDR3 runs to 14 residues. Germline values: CDR1 SEHNR, CDR2 FQNEAQ (reference sequence). Trimming left V 8 bases short and J 7 bases short, with 18 bases between. The CDR3 region is CASYQVTRRNEQFF. The CDR3 DNA is TGTGCCAGCTATCAAGTGACCCGGAGGAATGAGCAGTTCTTC. Full variable domain (rest looked up from reference TRBV7-9 and TRBJ2-1): DTGVSQNPRHKITKRGQNVTFRCDPISEHNRLYWYRQTLGQGPEFLTYFQNEAQLEKSRLLSDRFSAERPKGSFSTLEIQRTEQGDSAMYLCASYQVTRRNEQFFGPGTRLTVL.

V usage is TRBV5-6 and J usage is TRBJ2-5, with D possibly being TRBD1 (6 bases). This CDR3 is 16 amino acids long. Deletions cut 4 bases from V and 2 bases from J, with 18 bases between. Germline values: CDR1 SGHDT, CDR2 YYEEEE. The CDR3 reads CASSGRGFGVQETQYF. The DNA of the CDR3 is TGTGCCAGCAGCGGCAGGGGCTTCGGGGTTCAAGAGACCCAGTACTTC.

This chain's CDR3 is CASSLIAGEQYF. The DNA for the CDR3 is TGTGCCAGCAGTTTAATAGCGGGCGAGCAGTACTTC. This chain connects TRBV12-3 or TRBV12-4 to TRBJ2-7; TRBD2 agrees at 7 bases. This CDR3 has 12 amino acids. Trimming cost V 2 bases and J 6 bases; bases outside gene matches: 1.

This sequence joins TRBV28 and TRBJ2-1, with 7 bases matching TRBD1. The CDR3 consists of 15 residues. V was clipped by 6 bases and J by 6 bases; unmatched bases: 11. Looked up from germline, CDR1 is MDHEN and CDR2 is SYDVKM. Here the CDR3 reads CASSTRDSVLNEQFF. As DNA, the CDR3 is TGTGCCAGCAGCACCCGGGACAGTGTACTCAATGAGCAGTTCTTC.

The count of this clone is one. The V call is TRBV27, the J call TRBJ2-1; D ambiguous. Germline V gene lookup returns CDR1 MNHEY and CDR2 SMNVEV (reference sequence). V lost 5 bases and J lost 7, with 21 bases in between. There are 16 residues in the CDR3. The CDR3 reads CASSPPFANRENEQFF. In nucleotides, the CDR3 is TGTGCCAGCAGTCCCCCTTTCGCTAATCGCGAAAATGAGCAGTTCTTC.

V and J are TRBV6-5 and TRBJ1-2, with a possible D match to TRBD1 (6 bases). The CDR3 is 15 residues long. Trimming took off 8 bases at V and 3 bases at J, with 19 bases between the two ends. The germline CDR1 and CDR2 sequences are MNHEY and SVGAGI. CDR3 in DNA: TGTGCCAGCGGACTTATTAGAGGGGGTGACTATGGCTACACCTTC. Residues: CASGLIRGGDYGYTF.

Comments on this clone: The same CDR3 is also encoded by other DNA sequences in this sample. The rearrangement joins TRBV5-6 to TRBJ2-5; TRBD1 aligns across 8 bases. Germline V gene data show CDR1 as SGHDT and CDR2 as YYEEEE. The CDR3 is made up of 14 amino acids. The junction had 0 bases not matched to a gene; V was cut back by 0 bases and J by 2 bases. The CDR3 nucleotides read TGTGCCAGCAGCTTGGGGACAGGGCAAGAGACCCAGTACTTC. Its protein is CASSLGTGQETQYF.

This chain uses TRBV9 with TRBJ1-2; 7 nucleotides line up with TRBD1. CDR1 and CDR2 (germline): SGDLS, YYNGEE. This CDR3 is 16 amino acids long. With V trimmed by 0 bases and J by 3 bases, 8 bases remained unmatched. The CDR3 here is CASSVGATGPDYGYTF. In DNA form, the CDR3 reads TGTGCCAGCAGCGTAGGAGCGACAGGGCCGGACTATGGCTACACCTTC.

The chain has TRBV27 and TRBJ2-1, with D perhaps TRBD1 (6 bases). Trimming shortened V by 6 bases and J by 4 bases, and 16 bases separated the two germline ends. The length of the CDR3 is 15 residues. The V gene's germline CDR1 is MNHEY and CDR2 SMNVEV (reference sequence). For the CDR3, the DNA is TGTGCCAGCAGGAAAACAGGGTTCTCATACAATGAGCAGTTCTTC. Protein sequence: CASRKTGFSYNEQFF.

This clone was counted between two and nine times. The rearrangement joins TRBV20-1 to TRBJ2-1; D is unresolved. The length of the CDR3 is 11 residues. CDR1 is DFQATT, CDR2 SNEGSKA, per germline (reference sequence). V lost 6 bases and J 3 bases, leaving 6 bases between the germline ends. Here the CDR3 DNA reads TGCAGTGCGGCGGTCTACAATGAGCAGTTCTTC. Its protein is CSAAVYNEQFF.

The count of this clone is one. Other DNA variants within this sample encode the same CDR3. The chain recombines TRBV12-3 or TRBV12-4 with TRBJ1-2, with D maybe TRBD1 (6 bases). The CDR3 totals 13 residues. The V end was cut by 7 bases, the J end by 4 bases, with 13 bases between. The chain's CDR3 is CASTDRGGYGYTF. CDR3 bases: TGTGCCAGCACCGATCGAGGGGGCTATGGCTACACCTTC.

V and J are TRBV27 and TRBJ2-4; TRBD2 matches 8 bases. Germline loops: CDR1 MNHEY, CDR2 SMNVEV (reference sequence). J gave up 5 bases and V 8 bases, and 8 bases lay outside the gene matches. The CDR3 has 14 residues. Here the CDR3 DNA reads TGTGCCAGCGCCCTCGGGGGGGCGGAAAACATTCAGTACTTC. Translating gives CASALGGAENIQYF.

The rearrangement uses TRBV3-1 (or the pseudogene TRBV3-2) and TRBJ2-5; D remains ambiguous. Trimming stripped 4 bases from V and 6 bases from J, with 9 bases between. Germline V gene data show CDR1 as LGHDT and CDR2 as YNNKEL (reference sequence). This CDR3 region has 12 residues. CDR3 region: CASSPWQQTQYF. The CDR3 nucleotides read TGTGCCAGCAGCCCCTGGCAACAGACCCAGTACTTC.

CDR3 in amino acids: CSAGSVSEQFF. CDR3 nucleotides: TGCAGCGCTGGCAGTGTCAGTGAGCAGTTCTTC. This chain links TRBV29-1 with TRBJ2-1; the D is unclear. CDR3 length: 11 amino acids. V lost 7 bases, J lost 9 bases, and 13 bases lay in between. The germline V gene encodes CDR1 SQVTM and CDR2 ANQGSEA.

V gene TRBV5-1 combines with J gene TRBJ1-2; 11 bases align to TRBD1. V shed 3 bases, J shed 0 bases, and the junction held 7 bases outside the gene matches. Germline lookup yields CDR1 SGHRS and CDR2 YFSETQ. The CDR3 loop spans 17 amino acids. Written as DNA, the CDR3 is TGCGCCAGCAGCTCCAGGACAGGGGGCTCCTCTAACTATGGCTACACCTTC. Its translation: CASSSRTGGSSNYGYTF.

This clone was detected only once. This sequence joins TRBV11-2 and TRBJ1-1, with D perhaps matching TRBD1 (6 bases). The CDR3 runs 16 residues. CDR1 and CDR2 (germline): SGHAT, FQNNGV. Trimming shortened V by 5 bases and J by 1 base, and 17 bases separated the two germline ends. The CDR3 reads CASSLNRGKWNTEAFF. The CDR3 DNA is TGTGCCAGCAGCCTCAATAGGGGGAAGTGGAACACTGAAGCTTTCTTT. The full variable domain, with the rest looked up from reference TRBV11-2 and TRBJ1-1, is EAGVAQSPRYKIIEKRQSVAFWCNPISGHATLYWYQQILGQGPKLLIQFQNNGVVDDSQLPKDRFSAERLKGVDSTLKIQPAKLEDSAVYLCASSLNRGKWNTEAFFGQGTRLTVV.

The V gene is TRBV3-1 (or the pseudogene TRBV3-2), the J gene TRBJ2-2, with TRBD1 identical over 9 bases. Germline-derived CDR1 and CDR2 are LGHDT and YNNKEL (reference sequence). Unmatched junction bases numbered 7, after V lost 4 bases and J lost 7 bases. CDR3 length: 15 amino acids. The CDR3 reads CASSRPGQGIGELFF. DNA of the CDR3: TGTGCCAGCAGCCGACCGGGACAGGGTATCGGGGAGCTGTTTTTT.

The rearrangement links TRBV6-6 to TRBJ2-1, with a tentative D call TRBD2 (6 bases). Trimming took off 7 bases at V and 0 bases at J, with 13 bases between the two ends. The CDR3 length is 15 residues. The germline V gene encodes CDR1 MNHNY and CDR2 SVGAGI (reference sequence). The CDR3 reads CASTGTRSSYNEQFF. The CDR3 bases are TGTGCCAGCACCGGGACTCGGAGCTCCTACAATGAGCAGTTCTTC.

The chain recombines TRBV5-6 with TRBJ2-7; tentative D call: TRBD1 (5 bases). This CDR3 is built from 15 residues. Trimming took 4 bases from V and 2 from J, leaving 16 bases between them. CDR1 is SGHDT, CDR2 YYEEEE, per germline. CDR3 sequence reads: CASSRPKGRPYEQYF. DNA of the CDR3: TGTGCCAGCAGCCGGCCTAAGGGGCGACCCTACGAGCAGTACTTC.

The chain joins TRBV5-1 to TRBJ1-1; 7 bases align to TRBD1. The CDR3 loop spans 14 amino acids. V shed 3 bases and J 7 bases; nucleotides not matched to a gene: 9. Germline CDR1 and CDR2: SGHRS and YFSETQ. Written as DNA, the CDR3 is TGCGCCAGCAGCTCGACAGGGATAAACTATGAAGCTTTCTTT. Protein: CASSSTGINYEAFF.